Listed here is a single TCR beta chain. Its antigen remains unidentified. This CDR3 has 15 amino acids. Germline V gives CDR1 LGHNA, CDR2 YNFKEQ. The V and J ends lost 1 base and 3 bases respectively, with 12 bases between them. The source of the sample is a study of OX40 agonist ivuxolimab in advanced cancers. Overall study results and limits: Clonal expansion by week 6 occurred in CD4+ and CD8+ blood T cells (at 0.1 to 3.0 mg/kg).

Peripheral blood came from all dose cohorts at three timepoints. TCRdb's copy holds only in-frame clones and misses some; the assay was immunoSEQ multiplex PCR. The sample comprises approximately 45,000 clones, 75% to 85% of which are singletons, and 4.2% rests with the top ten. Sequences were derived from CD4+ or CD8+ T cells sorted from blood, sampled in a trial of the OX40 agonist ivuxolimab. The sequence derives from an adult with an advanced solid tumor such as melanoma, head and neck, liver or kidney cancer. This chain joins TRBV4-2 and TRBJ1-1, with D possibly TRBD1 on 5 matching bases. In DNA form, the CDR3 reads TGTGCCAGCAGCCAAGTTTTGGGGCCGCACACTGAAGCTTTCTTT. Amino acids: CASSQVLGPHTEAFF.